These 25 T cell receptor beta chains were sequenced from one sample in a study of blood T cell repertoires in COVID-19. This table comes from immunoSEQ multiplex PCR, and its TCRdb copy is limited to in-frame clones, with some not included. This sample has about 160,000 clones, with around 90% found just once. The sample was peripheral blood. The receptors derive from a woman in her fifties or sixties who had recovered from COVID-19.

The chain employs TRBV19 and TRBJ1-4; D might be TRBD1 (6 bases). The CDR3 has 13 amino acids. Germline V gene lookup returns CDR1 LNHDA and CDR2 SQIVND (reference sequence). The V gene lost 7 bases and the J gene lost 8 bases, with 14 bases spanning the gap. The CDR3 loop reads CASNGGQREKLFF. Written as DNA, the CDR3 is TGTGCCAGTAACGGCGGACAGAGGGAAAAACTGTTTTTT.

The chain joins TRBV5-4 to TRBJ2-3; TRBD2 matches at 12 bases. The V gene's germline CDR1 is SGHNT and CDR2 YYREEE (reference sequence). This CDR3 region has 17 residues. With 0 bases clipped from V and 4 bases from J, the junction kept 6 bases outside the gene matches. This CDR3 is CASSLGGLAGNADTQYF. As DNA, the CDR3 is TGTGCCAGCAGCTTGGGGGGACTAGCGGGCAACGCAGATACGCAGTATTTT. The full variable domain, with the rest looked up from reference TRBV5-4 and TRBJ2-3, is ETGVTQSPTHLIKTRGQQVTLRCSSQSGHNTVSWYQQALGQGPQFIFQYYREEENGRGNFPPRFSGLQFPNYSSELNVNALELDDSALYLCASSLGGLAGNADTQYFGPGTRLTVL.

This clone was detected only a few times. This chain links TRBV18 with TRBJ2-7; tentative D call: TRBD1 (6 bases). CDR3 length equals 15 residues. CDR1 and CDR2 from the germline V gene are KGHSH and LQKENI. V shed 6 bases and J shed 3 bases, with 18 bases lying between them. The chain's CDR3 is CASSESTGGHYEQYF. The CDR3, as DNA: TGTGCCAGCTCGGAGTCGACAGGAGGACACTACGAGCAGTACTTC.

This chain joins TRBV5-1 and TRBJ2-5, with 7 bases that match TRBD2. The germline V gene has CDR1 SGHRS and CDR2 YFSETQ. This CDR3 region has 13 residues. V shed 5 bases, J shed 4 bases, and the junction held 5 bases outside the gene matches. CDR3 DNA sequence: TGCGCCAGCAGACTGGGCGGGGGAGAGACCCAGTACTTC. This codes for CASRLGGGETQYF.

The V call is TRBV28, the J call TRBJ2-2; possibly TRBD1 for D (5 bases). V was shortened by 4 bases and J by 7 bases, with 19 bases between the two germline ends. There are 16 residues in the CDR3. The germline V gene encodes CDR1 MDHEN and CDR2 SYDVKM. The CDR3 loop is CASSSQGVQFDGELFF. CDR3 DNA: TGTGCCAGCAGTTCCCAAGGGGTCCAATTCGACGGGGAGCTGTTTTTT.

This chain uses TRBV10-3 with TRBJ2-5; possibly TRBD1 or TRBD2 for D (6 bases each). The CDR3 is made up of 17 amino acids. The V end was cut by 8 bases, the J end by 1 base, with 23 bases between. Germline CDR1 ENHRY, CDR2 SYGVKD. The CDR3 loop reads CAIGGGPSTRAQETQYF. The CDR3 region has the DNA TGTGCCATCGGTGGGGGGCCTTCTACTCGTGCCCAAGAGACCCAGTACTTC.

The chain recombines TRBV5-1 with TRBJ2-7; 9 nucleotides agree with TRBD2. V was clipped by 0 bases and J by 4 bases; unmatched bases: 8. CDR1 is SGHRS, CDR2 YFSETQ, per germline. The CDR3 contains 16 residues. The CDR3 sequence: CASSLGASGVEYEQYF. The CDR3 nucleotides are TGCGCCAGCAGCTTGGGGGCTAGCGGGGTGGAATACGAGCAGTACTTC.

The chain employs TRBV10-3 and TRBJ1-5; 10 bases fit TRBD1. CDR1 and CDR2 from the germline V gene are ENHRY and SYGVKD. V lost 4 bases and J lost 7; bases outside the gene matches: 4. The CDR3 covers 14 residues. The CDR3 DNA sequence: TGTGCCATCAGTGTCGGGACAGGGGACCAGCCCCAGCATTTT. Encoded protein: CAISVGTGDQPQHF.

This clone showed up just a few times. The chain couples TRBV7-9 to TRBJ1-3, with D possibly matching TRBD1 (6 bases). Germline assignment: CDR1 SEHNR and CDR2 FQNEAQ (reference sequence). The CDR3 extends over 14 amino acids. The V end was cut by 6 bases, the J end by 2 bases, with 11 bases between. The CDR3 spells CASRDGTTGNTIYF. The CDR3 DNA sequence: TGTGCCAGCAGGGATGGGACAACTGGAAACACCATATATTTT. Drawing the rest from reference TRBV7-9 and TRBJ1-3, the complete variable domain is DTGVSQNPRHKITKRGQNVTFRCDPISEHNRLYWYRQTLGQGPEFLTYFQNEAQLEKSRLLSDRFSAERPKGSFSTLEIQRTEQGDSAMYLCASRDGTTGNTIYFGEGSWLTVV.

The J gene is TRBJ2-3, the V gene TRBV15, with 14 bases fitting TRBD2. J gave up 6 bases and V 1 base, and 3 bases lay outside the gene matches. The germline V gene encodes CDR1 LNHNV and CDR2 YYDKDF (reference sequence). This CDR3 comprises 16 residues. CDR3 nucleotide sequence: TGTGCCACCAGCAGAGGGTGGACTAGCGGGGGGGATACGCAGTATTTT. This encodes CATSRGWTSGGDTQYF.

The rearrangement uses TRBV9 and TRBJ2-6; TRBD2 might be the D (6 bases). V lost 2 bases and J lost 3, with 15 bases in between. The CDR3 loop spans 17 amino acids. In germline, CDR1 is SGDLS, CDR2 YYNGEE. Here the CDR3 reads CASSVRGGNFGANVLTF. The CDR3 DNA follows: TGTGCCAGCAGCGTGAGAGGAGGGAACTTTGGGGCCAACGTCCTGACTTTC.

The CDR3 DNA reads as TGTGCCAGCAGTGTAAGGGGGGATACGCAGTATTTT. Protein sequence: CASSVRGDTQYF. The rearrangement joins TRBV12-3 or TRBV12-4 to TRBJ2-3; tentative D call: TRBD1 (6 bases). This CDR3 is built from 12 residues. V gave up 5 bases and J gave up 6 bases, with 9 bases separating them.

The chain uses TRBV6-5 and TRBJ2-2; TRBD1 aligns across 10 bases. The CDR3 runs 15 residues. V trimming: 7 bases; J trimming: 6 bases; junction bases outside the gene matches: 8. Germline V gene data show CDR1 as MNHEY and CDR2 as SVGAGI. The DNA of the CDR3 is TGTGCCAGCAAGATGGACAGGGGGACACCCGGGGAGCTGTTTTTT. It codes for CASKMDRGTPGELFF.

This chain joins TRBV5-1 and TRBJ2-3; D remains ambiguous. This CDR3 is built from 15 residues. Germline CDR1 reads SGHRS; CDR2 reads YFSETQ. Between the trimmed V and J ends, which lost 2 bases and 0 bases, there was a span of 10 bases. CDR3 protein: CASSFPAGSTDTQYF. The DNA of the CDR3 is TGCGCCAGCAGCTTTCCGGCAGGTAGCACAGATACGCAGTATTTT.

This chain joins TRBV9 and TRBJ2-1; a possible D gene is TRBD2 (7 bases). Deletions cut 5 bases from V and 1 base from J, with 13 bases between. This CDR3 region has 15 residues. The germline CDR1 and CDR2 sequences are SGDLS and YYNGEE. CDR3 protein: CASSRGGASYNEQFF. DNA of the CDR3: TGTGCCAGCAGTCGTGGGGGGGCATCCTACAATGAGCAGTTCTTC.

This chain uses TRBV10-3 with TRBJ2-7; tentative D call: TRBD1 (6 bases). The CDR3 covers 11 residues. CDR1 is ENHRY and CDR2 is SYGVKD in the germline V gene. The V end lost 8 bases, the J end lost 2 bases, and 7 bases lay between the germline ends. DNA for the CDR3: TGTGCCATCGCAGGGGCCTACGAGCAGTACTTC. Residues: CAIAGAYEQYF.

This chain uses TRBV19 with TRBJ1-1, with TRBD1 as a possible D gene (6 bases). Germline CDR1 is LNHDA and CDR2 is SQIVND (reference sequence). This CDR3 has 18 residues. V was pared by 1 base and J by 3 bases, with 21 bases between. CDR3 sequence (DNA): TGTGCCAGTAGTATAGCGCTGGGGCAGGGGTTTGGGTACACTGAAGCTTTCTTT. Its protein product is CASSIALGQGFGYTEAFF.

This clone appeared once. The V call is TRBV19, the J call TRBJ1-5; 8 positions agree with TRBD1. V lost 3 bases, J lost 6 bases, and 19 bases stayed unmatched. The CDR3 covers 19 residues. Germline lookup yields CDR1 LNHDA and CDR2 SQIVND (reference sequence). The CDR3 region is CASSIFVGRGRENSQPQHF. DNA of the CDR3: TGTGCCAGTAGTATTTTCGTTGGCAGGGGGCGGGAAAACAGTCAGCCCCAGCATTTT.

This clone was observed a few times. The chain recombines TRBV5-1 with TRBJ2-3; a weak D match, TRBD2 (5 bases). CDR1 and CDR2 from the germline V gene are SGHRS and YFSETQ. This CDR3 contains 13 residues. The V and J ends lost 5 bases and 4 bases respectively, with 11 bases between them. Here the CDR3 DNA reads TGCGCCAGCAGGTCCACGGGATCAGATACGCAGTATTTT. The encoded protein is CASRSTGSDTQYF.

The chain links TRBV9 to TRBJ1-1, with a tentative D call TRBD1 (5 bases). The CDR3 covers 14 residues. V lost 4 bases, J lost 7 bases, and 17 bases lay in between. CDR1 and CDR2 (germline): SGDLS, YYNGEE. CDR3 in amino acids: CASSPPGQPSEAFF. The CDR3 region has the DNA TGTGCCAGCAGCCCCCCCGGACAACCAAGTGAAGCTTTCTTT.

The rearrangement uses TRBV11-3 and TRBJ1-1; a weak D match, TRBD1 (5 bases). The V end lost 0 bases, the J end lost 8 bases, and 13 bases lay between the germline ends. Germline assignment: CDR1 SGHNT and CDR2 YENEEA. The CDR3 sequence is 14 residues long. The CDR3 is CASSLEGGTAEAFF. DNA for the CDR3: TGTGCCAGCAGCTTAGAGGGGGGGACGGCAGAAGCTTTCTTT. The complete variable domain, with remaining parts taken from reference TRBV11-3 and TRBJ1-1, reads EAGVVQSPRYKIIEKKQPVAFWCNPISGHNTLYWYLQNLGQGPELLIRYENEEAVDDSQLPKDRFSAERLKGVDSTLKIQPAELGDSAVYLCASSLEGGTAEAFFGQGTRLTVV.

The rearrangement joins TRBV5-1 to TRBJ2-3; D is possibly TRBD1 (5 bases). The V gene's germline CDR1 is SGHRS and CDR2 YFSETQ. The ends were cut back, 4 bases at V and 6 bases at J, with 9 bases in the middle. This CDR3 spans 12 amino acids. For the CDR3, the DNA is TGCGCCAGCAGCCCGCCAGGGGATACGCAGTATTTT. Amino acids: CASSPPGDTQYF.

The chain carries TRBV7-2 and TRBJ1-4; TRBD1 matches at 10 bases. The CDR3 is made up of 16 amino acids. Germline loops: CDR1 SGHTA, CDR2 FQGNSA. With 5 bases clipped from V and 10 bases from J, the junction kept 13 bases outside the gene matches. The CDR3 nucleotides are TGTGCCAGCAGCACACAGACAGGGGGCTTTGGGGGAAAACTGTTTTTT. Its protein is CASSTQTGGFGGKLFF.

The V call is TRBV28, the J call TRBJ2-1, with a tentative D call TRBD1 (7 bases). CDR1 and CDR2 from the germline V gene are MDHEN and SYDVKM. This CDR3 has 16 amino acids. V lost 8 bases, J lost 5 bases, and 22 bases lay in between. DNA for the CDR3: TGTGCCAGCCCATCCTTCAGGGGGGCCCCCCACAATGAGCAGTTCTTC. Protein product: CASPSFRGAPHNEQFF.

The chain uses TRBV27 and TRBJ2-3; 12 nucleotides match TRBD2. The V segment lost 6 bases and the J segment 1 base; nucleotides outside the gene matches: 5. CDR1 and CDR2 (germline): MNHEY, SMNVEV (reference sequence). The CDR3 totals 16 residues. CDR3 loop: CASRPRLAGGTDTQYF. The CDR3 bases are TGTGCCAGCAGACCCCGACTAGCGGGGGGCACAGATACGCAGTATTTT.